These T cell receptor beta chains were read from a single sample in a study of blood T cell repertoires in COVID-19. Some clones are missing from TCRdb's copy, which holds only in-frame ones; the method was immunoSEQ multiplex PCR. Of nearly 65,000 clones in the sample, around 84% were seen once. The sample taken for sequencing was peripheral blood. All receptors come from a human donor in a cohort sampled during active COVID-19. The conserved cysteine and the conserved F or W are not part of the CDR3 here. Each record gives: V gene, D gene, CDR3 protein. D genes are given only for firm matches.

>TRBV7-8|TRBD2
ASSTNSGRVATYEQY
>TRBV15|TRBD1
ATSREGQVYEQY
>TRBV14|-
ASSQSFGAYEQY
>TRBV9|TRBD1
ASSPGQDSLQY
>TRBV19|TRBD2
ASSAPTSGRRDTQY
>TRBV21-1|-
ASSKVGLWLAGGPNYNEQF
>TRBV6-5|-
ASSYSGGIEAF
>TRBV9|-
ASSVNNSPLH
>TRBV6-2/TRBV6-3|-
ASSSPQTVTGQETQY
>TRBV7-9|TRBD1
ASSLAIMDRDYGYT
>TRBV28|-
ASVQSPSGNTIY
>TRBV7-2|TRBD1
ASSSTPGGASGYT
>TRBV6-2/TRBV6-3|-
ASSYPGGIPYGYT
>TRBV7-9|-
ASSPGGGRSNQPQH
>TRBV19|-
ASTSGNQPQH
>TRBV24-1|TRBD1
ATSRGQGLDTEAF
>TRBV7-8|TRBD1
ASSLEGQTYEQY
>TRBV6-5|-
ASSFRLEWAYEQY
>TRBV15|TRBD2
ATSRDPAGDEQF
>TRBV10-2|-
ASSDRLEYSYEQY
>TRBV15|TRBD1
ATSAGQGLSGYGYT
>TRBV4-1|-
ASSQAPGVGYEQY
>TRBV19|-
ASTVAVGYEQY
>TRBV27|-
ASSLQGLYNEQF
>TRBV6-4|-
ASSEKAFLTTSYNEQF
>TRBV5-4|TRBD2
ASSQETGRVTGELF
>TRBV28|TRBD2
ASSFLADNEQF
>TRBV27|TRBD1
ASSRGQLGYEQY
>TRBV7-8|TRBD1
ASRRDRAAGDTQY
>TRBV28|-
ASSLGGAYYGYT
>TRBV3-1/TRBV3-2|TRBD1
AINRDSPYEQY
>TRBV4-2|-
ASSQESGPLSYNEQF
>TRBV7-2|-
ASSPNSAGAGGYT
>TRBV6-6|-
ASSSLDLYGVQY
>TRBV27|TRBD1
ASSFMSKGQGRAGANVLT
>TRBV30|-
AWNRGLNTGELF
>TRBV21-1|-
ASSKDRTSVGTDTQY
>TRBV5-6|TRBD2
ASCPGGFYYEQY
>TRBV6-2/TRBV6-3|-
ASSYSGAYEQY
>TRBV12-3/TRBV12-4|-
ASRQGVGDTQY
>TRBV7-9|TRBD1
ASSWASGTGWSGANVLT
>TRBV29-1|-
SVEDSGGINYGYT
>TRBV24-1|-
ATSDPADSGKVGYT
>TRBV7-6|TRBD1
ASSSKSGSGGGETQY
>TRBV6-2/TRBV6-3|-
ASSYAWGRVDYGYT
>TRBV27|TRBD1
ASSVDRDSPLH